A single sample is the source of the 26 T cell receptor beta chains below, sequenced in a study of T-cell reconstitution after alpha-beta-depleted transplantation in children. It was with unique molecular identifiers that the TCRbeta library was prepared. TCRdb independently ran MiXCR on the PCR reads; one entry per CDR3 protein. Found here are roughly 610,000 distinct CDR3 sequences, approximately 10% of them singletons; the top ten hold less than 5%. This material consisted of PBMCs from the stem cell graft donor, taken from the stem cell graft. Receptors originate from a human donor who donated a stem cell graft to a child with acute myeloid leukemia.

Only a few counts were recorded for this clonotype. The chain has TRBV12-3 or TRBV12-4 and TRBJ2-7; 9 nucleotides line up with TRBD1. The V and J ends lost 6 bases and 6 bases, in that order; junction bases with no gene match: 3. The CDR3 contains 12 residues. The CDR3, as DNA: TGTGCCAGCAGAATGACAGGGGGCGAGCAGTACTTC. Encoded protein: CASRMTGGEQYF.

This clonotype came up a few times. The chain recombines TRBV14 with TRBJ2-1, with D unclear. The CDR3 is 16 amino acids. Germline assignment: CDR1 SGHDN and CDR2 FVKESK. Trimming left V 1 base short and J 7 bases short, with 17 bases between. CDR3 in DNA: TGTGCCAGCAGCCAAGCAGTGTTGGGCTACCTGAATGAGCAGTTCTTC. This sequence encodes CASSQAVLGYLNEQFF.

This clonotype appeared many times. A read error may account for a junction end that differs from germline. V usage is TRBV6-2 or TRBV6-3 and J usage is TRBJ2-3; a possible D gene is TRBD1 (6 bases). There are 12 residues in the CDR3. Germline loops: CDR1 MNHEY, CDR2 SVGEGT. CDR3 DNA sequence: TGTGCCAGCAAGGACAGCAGAGATACGCAGTATTTT. The encoded protein is CASKDSRDTQYF.

The chain employs TRBV9 and TRBJ2-7; no clear D gene. Germline loops: CDR1 SGDLS, CDR2 YYNGEE. CDR3 length: 13 amino acids. Deletions cut 0 bases from V and 2 bases from J, with 6 bases between. The CDR3: CASSVDGTYEQYF. CDR3 DNA: TGTGCCAGCAGCGTAGATGGGACCTACGAGCAGTACTTC.

This clonotype has at least ten counts. This rearrangement joins TRBV7-6 to TRBJ2-2; D is undetermined. Germline CDR1 is SGHVS and CDR2 is FNYEAQ. The CDR3 totals 16 residues. V was trimmed by 1 base and J by 2 bases, leaving 11 bases between them. The CDR3 sequence is CASSLGPITNTGELFF. In DNA form, the CDR3 reads TGTGCCAGCAGCTTAGGCCCTATTACCAACACCGGGGAGCTGTTTTTT.

This chain uses TRBV11-3 with TRBJ2-1; D not resolved. This CDR3 spans 14 amino acids. CDR1 is SGHNT, CDR2 YENEEA, per germline. Trimming pared 5 bases from V and 9 bases from J, leaving 17 bases between. The CDR3 nucleotides are TGTGCCAGCAGCCCGCGTAGTGGCTCTGGTGAGCAGTTCTTC. Protein sequence: CASSPRSGSGEQFF.

The rearrangement uses TRBV12-3 or TRBV12-4 and TRBJ2-7; 16 bases map to TRBD2. The CDR3 totals 18 residues. V shed 5 bases and J 4 bases; nucleotides not matched to a gene: 11. Here the CDR3 DNA reads TGTGCCAGCAGTATTTCCCCGGGACTAGCGGGAGGGACGTACGAGCAGTACTTC. This sequence encodes CASSISPGLAGGTYEQYF.

The sample holds a few counts of this clonotype. This sequence joins TRBV5-1 and TRBJ2-1; 9 nucleotides align to TRBD2. Germline V gene sequence: CDR1 SGHRS, CDR2 YFSETQ. CDR3 length: 14 residues. V gave up 5 bases and J gave up 9 bases; unmatched junction bases: 9. The CDR3: CASRPSGTQGEQFF. The CDR3 nucleotides are TGCGCCAGCAGGCCTAGCGGGACACAGGGTGAGCAGTTCTTC.

J is TRBJ1-4 and V is TRBV6-5; D call uncertain. CDR1 MNHEY and CDR2 SVGAGI come from the germline V gene. The CDR3 extends over 12 amino acids. V lost 6 bases and J lost 3, with 5 bases in between. The CDR3 loop is CASRAANEKLFF. The CDR3 DNA follows: TGTGCCAGCAGGGCAGCTAATGAAAAACTGTTTTTT.

This clonotype has more than one count but fewer than ten. This rearrangement joins TRBV28 to TRBJ1-4; D call uncertain. CDR1 and CDR2 from the germline V gene are MDHEN and SYDVKM. The V end lost 2 bases, the J end lost 8 bases, and 6 bases lay between the germline ends. The CDR3 loop spans 12 amino acids. CDR3 coding DNA: TGTGCCAGCAGTTTAATAAAAGAAAAACTGTTTTTT. Amino acid sequence: CASSLIKEKLFF.

This clonotype was observed a handful of times. The chain has TRBV18 and TRBJ2-7; 7 bases agree with TRBD1. V shed 6 bases, J shed 2 bases, and the junction held 7 bases outside the gene matches. Germline loops: CDR1 KGHSH, CDR2 LQKENI. The CDR3 contains 14 residues. The CDR3, as DNA: TGTGCCAGCTCGCAACAGGGGCCACCCTACGAGCAGTACTTC. Protein product: CASSQQGPPYEQYF. Drawing the rest from reference TRBV18 and TRBJ2-7, the complete variable domain is NAGVMQNPRHLVRRRGQEARLRCSPMKGHSHVYWYRQLPEEGLKFMVYLQKENIIDESGMPKERFSAEFPKEGPSILRIQQVVRGDSAAYFCASSQQGPPYEQYFGPGTRLTVT.

The chain combines TRBV4-1 with TRBJ2-1; D is undetermined. Germline CDR1 MGHRA, CDR2 YSYEKL. V was shortened by 2 bases and J by 4 bases, with 6 bases between the two germline ends. This CDR3 has 13 residues. For the CDR3, the DNA is TGCGCCAGCAGCCAAAACTATTACAATGAGCAGTTCTTC. Protein sequence: CASSQNYYNEQFF.

This clonotype was seen a handful of times. The chain couples TRBV7-8 to TRBJ2-5; 13 nucleotides match TRBD2. CDR3 size: 17 residues. Germline loops: CDR1 SGHVS, CDR2 FQNEAQ. V lost 2 bases to trimming and J lost 4 bases; unmatched junction nucleotides: 7. The CDR3: CASSLLGGLAGVETQYF. In DNA, the CDR3 is TGTGCCAGCAGCTTATTAGGAGGACTAGCGGGAGTAGAGACCCAGTACTTC.

In its sample, this clonotype was seen many times. The chain carries TRBV7-6 and TRBJ1-4, with no clear D. The germline V and J ends were trimmed by 1 base and 10 bases, with 13 bases remaining between them. The germline V gene has CDR1 SGHVS and CDR2 FNYEAQ. This CDR3 comprises 14 residues. The CDR3 region is CASSLDQGRGKLFF. In DNA, the CDR3 is TGTGCCAGCAGCTTAGACCAAGGGCGGGGAAAACTGTTTTTT.

This clonotype was seen at least ten times. The J gene is TRBJ2-5, the V gene TRBV2; D is unclear. V gave up 6 bases and J gave up 5 bases, with 10 bases separating them. The CDR3 length is 12 residues. Germline V gene sequence: CDR1 SNHLY, CDR2 FYNNEI. The CDR3 DNA is TGTGCCAGCAGAGGCGCGGAGGAGACCCAGTACTTC. Its protein is CASRGAEETQYF.

The chain couples TRBV6-2 or TRBV6-3 to TRBJ2-5; TRBD2 is a possible D gene (5 bases). Germline-derived CDR1 and CDR2 are MNHEY and SVGEGT. The CDR3 has 14 residues. The ends were cut back, 1 base at V and 1 base at J, with 7 bases in the middle. The chain's CDR3 is CASSYLRGQETQYF. Written as DNA, the CDR3 is TGTGCCAGCAGTTACTTACGGGGCCAAGAGACCCAGTACTTC.

The chain combines TRBV29-1 with TRBJ2-1; D gene uncertain. Per the germline V gene, CDR1 is SQVTM and CDR2 is ANQGSEA. V lost 0 bases and J lost 8, with 11 bases in between. CDR3 size: 13 residues. In DNA, the CDR3 is TGCAGCGTTGAAGAGATAGTTGGGTATGAGCAGTTCTTC. Protein sequence: CSVEEIVGYEQFF.

In its sample, this clonotype was seen a few times. This chain links TRBV3-1 with TRBJ2-2, with 7 bases matching TRBD2. Germline-derived CDR1 and CDR2 are LGHDT and YNNKEL (reference sequence). The CDR3 runs 15 residues. V trimming: 2 bases; J trimming: 3 bases; junction bases outside the gene matches: 3. For the CDR3, the DNA is TGTGCCAGCAGCCAACTGGGAGGGGACACCGGGGAGCTGTTTTTT. It translates to CASSQLGGDTGELFF. Supplemented by reference TRBV3-1 and TRBJ2-2, the full variable domain reads DTAVSQTPKYLVTQMGNDKSIKCEQNLGHDTMYWYKQDSKKFLKIMFSYNNKELIINETVPNRFSPKSPDKAHLNLHINSLELGDSAVYFCASSQLGGDTGELFFGEGSRLTVL.

This clonotype showed up many times. The rearrangement links TRBV6-5 to TRBJ2-1, with TRBD1 identical over 7 bases. The CDR3 contains 14 residues. J was trimmed by 2 bases and V by 7 bases; bases with no gene match: 5. Per germline, CDR1 MNHEY and CDR2 SVGAGI. The CDR3 sequence is CASNTGVAYNEQFF. The DNA of the CDR3 is TGTGCCAGCAATACAGGGGTGGCCTACAATGAGCAGTTCTTC.

The chain carries TRBV5-1 and TRBJ2-1, with D possibly TRBD2 on 5 matching bases. This CDR3 region has 15 residues. CDR1 is SGHRS, CDR2 YFSETQ, per germline. The germline V and J ends were trimmed by 0 bases and 3 bases, with 10 bases remaining between them. CDR3 residues: CASSLAAGYYNEQFF. For the CDR3, the DNA is TGCGCCAGCAGCTTGGCTGCGGGTTACTACAATGAGCAGTTCTTC. Complete variable domain (other parts from reference TRBV5-1 and TRBJ2-1): KAGVTQTPRYLIKTRGQQVTLSCSPISGHRSVSWYQQTPGQGLQFLFEYFSETQRNKGNFPGRFSGRQFSNSRSEMNVSTLELGDSALYLCASSLAAGYYNEQFFGPGTRLTVL.

This sequence joins TRBV13 and TRBJ2-2; the D gene is possibly TRBD1 (5 bases). The germline V gene has CDR1 PRHDT and CDR2 FYEKMQ (reference sequence). Trimming took off 1 base at V and 3 bases at J, with 12 bases between the two ends. The CDR3 covers 16 residues. The CDR3 coding sequence is TGTGCCAGCAGCTTAGAGGCAGGGTGGGACACCGGGGAGCTGTTTTTT. It yields the protein CASSLEAGWDTGELFF.

This clonotype was detected a few times. The genes are TRBV12-3 or TRBV12-4 and TRBJ2-6, with TRBD1 identical over 9 bases. The CDR3 length is 19 residues. Unmatched junction bases numbered 12, after V lost 4 bases and J lost 2 bases. CDR3 coding DNA: TGTGCCAGCAGTTCTCCACGGACAGGGGATCGACCTGGGGCCAACGTCCTGACTTTC. Its translation is CASSSPRTGDRPGANVLTF.

This clonotype showed up just once. One end of the junction varies from germline; a read error may be responsible. The chain is built from TRBV6-5 and TRBJ2-1, with 13 bases lining up with TRBD2. The CDR3 runs 15 residues. Germline V lookup: CDR1 MNHEY, CDR2 SVGAGI. CDR3 in amino acids: CASSYSQLAGGEQSF. The CDR3 nucleotides are TGTGCCAGCAGTTACTCCCAACTAGCGGGGGGGGAGCAGTCCTTC.

The chain couples TRBV20-1 to TRBJ2-7; 10 bases align to TRBD1. After removal of 4 bases from V and 2 bases from J, the junction contained 5 bases not matched to a gene. Germline CDR1 DFQATT, CDR2 SNEGSKA (reference sequence). The CDR3 is made up of 14 amino acids. CDR3 in amino acids: CSAIYGQGAYEQYF. In DNA form, the CDR3 reads TGCAGTGCTATATATGGACAGGGGGCCTACGAGCAGTACTTC.

V usage is TRBV12-3 or TRBV12-4 and J usage is TRBJ2-3, with a possible D match to TRBD1 (5 bases). The germline V and J ends were trimmed by 9 bases and 2 bases, with 12 bases remaining between them. The CDR3 spans 13 residues. CDR3 coding DNA: TGTGCCAGGAGACAGCTAATCACAGATACGCAGTATTTT. This sequence encodes CARRQLITDTQYF.

The table lists this clonotype with many counts. The chain uses TRBV6-5 and TRBJ2-3, with TRBD2 matching over 9 bases. There are 16 residues in the CDR3. Germline loops: CDR1 MNHEY, CDR2 SVGAGI. The V gene end was trimmed by 0 bases and the J gene end by 3 bases; junction bases not matched to a gene: 4. The DNA of the CDR3 is TGTGCCAGCAGTTACTCGACTAGCGGAGAGACAGATACGCAGTATTTT. Translated, it gives CASSYSTSGETDTQYF.